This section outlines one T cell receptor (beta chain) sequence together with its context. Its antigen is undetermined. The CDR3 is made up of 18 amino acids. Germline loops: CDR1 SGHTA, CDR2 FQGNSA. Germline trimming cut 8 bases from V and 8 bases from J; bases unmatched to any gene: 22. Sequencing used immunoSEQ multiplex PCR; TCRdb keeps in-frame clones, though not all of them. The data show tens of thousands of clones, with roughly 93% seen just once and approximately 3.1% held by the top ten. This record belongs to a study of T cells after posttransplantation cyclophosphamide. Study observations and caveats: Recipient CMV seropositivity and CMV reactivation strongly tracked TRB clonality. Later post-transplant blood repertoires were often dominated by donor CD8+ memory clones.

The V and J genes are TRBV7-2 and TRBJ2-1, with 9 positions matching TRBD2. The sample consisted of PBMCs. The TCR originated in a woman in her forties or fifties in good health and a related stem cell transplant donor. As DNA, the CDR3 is TGTGCCAGCGCCCTGACGGAGGGCGGGGGGGCCGCCGGTTATGAGCAGTTCTTC. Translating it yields CASALTEGGGAAGYEQFF.